The clone carrying this TCR beta chain has at least ten counts. As yet, its antigen is unknown. CDR1 is MNHNY and CDR2 is SVGAGI in the germline V gene (reference sequence). Trimming removed 7 bases at V and 9 bases at J, with 16 bases between. The CDR3 runs to 13 residues. The data derive from a study of T-cell reconstitution after alpha-beta-depleted transplantation in children. Points from the study as a whole: After transplant, at about two months, alpha-beta T cells were reportedly derived from several hundred expanded graft clones. Diversity of TCRbeta at day 60 was high in some patients, arising from surviving recipient T cells and thymic progenitors. Hyperexpanded clones declined; after one year, newly produced T cells mostly supplied diversity.

Unique molecular identifiers were incorporated during preparation of the TCRbeta library. MiXCR, run by TCRdb on the PCR reads, gives a single entry per CDR3 protein. The sample shows 200,000 or so distinct CDR3 sequences, roughly 9.1% of them seen only once. This clonotype was sampled from a male patient aged 2-9 years who had a stem cell transplant for acute myeloid leukemia, so the T cells may come from the graft donor. Sample: PBMCs, mostly from graft donor cells, taken 360 days after TCRalphabeta/CD19-depleted stem cell transplant. The rearrangement joins TRBV6-6 to TRBJ2-4; D possibly corresponds to TRBD2 (5 bases). The DNA for the CDR3 is TGTGCCAGCACCCTATTGATAGGAGGCATTCAGTACTTC. Protein: CASTLLIGGIQYF.